This T cell receptor beta chain was retrieved from a study of T cells expressing NK-cell markers. About the study: In sorted CD3+CD56+NKG2C+, CD3+CD56+NKG2C- and CD3+CD56-NKG2C+ T cells, TCR beta repertoires were obtained. Seven sequenced donors out of eight were HCMV-seropositive, one seronegative.

Study-wide points: HCMV specificity of the expanded NKG2C+ T cell clones stayed unclear.

This CDR3 is built from 14 residues. In germline, CDR1 is DFQATT, CDR2 SNEGSKA (reference sequence). Scientists made TCR beta cDNA using 5'RACE template switching with UMIs. TCRdb reprocessed the 5' RACE reads; each CDR3 protein has one entry and no DNA is given. The specimen's table records several thousand distinct CDR3 sequences. Regarding this clonotype: Its antigen is not identified.

The chain joins TRBV20-1 to TRBJ2-3; TCRdb picks TRBD2, but there is no DNA to check that call. This receptor was taken from a man between 18 and 69 years old in good health. The specimen sequenced was blood T cells: a sorted CD56 or NKG2C T cell subset, CD4+ or CD8+ T cells, or bulk PBMC T cells (not recorded which). CDR3: CSVKSSAWTDTQYF.